This entry lists 13 T cell receptor beta chains sequenced from one sample in a study of cytomegalovirus exposure and HLA in healthy donors. PCR used 60 Vbeta primers and 13 Jbeta primers. Data came from immunoSEQ multiplex PCR; TCRdb stores just in-frame clones and leaves some out. Of more than 200,000 clones detected, over 60% appear once; the ten largest clones hold 1.5% to 2%. Specimen: PBMCs. These receptors were obtained from a male donor in good health and CMV-seronegative.

CDR3 coding DNA: TGTGCCAGCAGCTTAGGGGACACAGCTTTCTTT. Translated, it gives CASSLGDTAFF. The chain employs TRBV7-6 and TRBJ1-1, with TRBD1 as a possible D gene (6 bases). Germline V CDR1 and CDR2: SGHVS, FNYEAQ. CDR3 length equals 11 residues. The V gene lost 1 base and the J gene lost 10 bases, with 7 bases spanning the gap.

The chain carries TRBV7-2 and TRBJ2-7; TRBD2 might be the D (6 bases). V lost 2 bases to trimming and J lost 9 bases, with 20 bases between them. The germline gives CDR1 SGHTA, CDR2 FQGNSA. CDR3 length: 15 residues. This CDR3 reads CASSLSGGGAWGQYF. The DNA for the CDR3 is TGTGCCAGCAGCTTATCGGGTGGCGGGGCGTGGGGGCAGTACTTC.

This clone has only one observation. The chain carries TRBV9 and TRBJ2-7; 9 nucleotides agree with TRBD2. Germline-derived CDR1 and CDR2 are SGDLS and YYNGEE. V dropped 3 bases and J dropped 2; count of bases not matched to a gene: 6. CDR3 length: 15 amino acids. The CDR3 loop is CASSAGTSSTYEQYF. The CDR3 region has the DNA TGTGCCAGCAGCGCCGGGACTAGCTCCACCTACGAGCAGTACTTC.

The J gene is TRBJ1-5, the V gene TRBV19; D unresolved. Germline V gene sequence: CDR1 LNHDA, CDR2 SQIVND (reference sequence). Trimming shortened V by 3 bases and J by 7 bases, and 13 bases separated the two germline ends. The CDR3 consists of 14 residues. The CDR3 bases are TGTGCCAGTAGTATTCAGGTAATGGGCCAGCCCCAGCATTTT. This translates into CASSIQVMGQPQHF.

The chain employs TRBV29-1 and TRBJ2-7; perhaps TRBD2 as D (7 bases). Deletions cut 6 bases from V and 0 bases from J, with 15 bases between. The CDR3 covers 14 residues. CDR1 is SQVTM, CDR2 ANQGSEA, per germline. The CDR3 coding sequence is TGCAGCGTGAGGGGAGGGGGAGACTCCTACGAGCAGTACTTC. It is translated as CSVRGGGDSYEQYF.

The chain has TRBV25-1 and TRBJ1-6, with 9 nucleotides matching TRBD1. Germline CDR1 is MGHDK and CDR2 is SYGVNS. CDR3 length: 16 amino acids. The junction had 3 bases not matched to a gene; V was cut back by 3 bases and J by 3 bases. The CDR3 sequence: CASSDTTGGYNSPLHF. DNA for the CDR3: TGTGCCAGCAGTGACACGACAGGGGGCTATAATTCACCCCTCCACTTT.

V is TRBV5-4 and J is TRBJ1-1, with TRBD1 as a possible D gene (6 bases). CDR3 length equals 13 residues. Deletions cut 3 bases from V and 1 base from J, with 7 bases between. Per germline, CDR1 SGHNT and CDR2 YYREEE (reference sequence). This CDR3 is CASSWTENTEAFF. The CDR3 DNA reads TGTGCCAGCAGCTGGACAGAGAACACTGAAGCTTTCTTT.

V is TRBV5-1 and J is TRBJ2-3; tentatively, D is TRBD2 (6 bases). Deletions cut 0 bases from V and 4 bases from J, with 6 bases between. CDR1 and CDR2 (germline): SGHRS, YFSETQ. The CDR3 loop spans 13 amino acids. CDR3 sequence (DNA): TGCGCCAGCAGCTTGGGGGGGGCAGATACGCAGTATTTT. It encodes CASSLGGADTQYF. Based on the CDR3 plus reference TRBV5-1 and TRBJ2-3, the full variable domain is KAGVTQTPRYLIKTRGQQVTLSCSPISGHRSVSWYQQTPGQGLQFLFEYFSETQRNKGNFPGRFSGRQFSNSRSEMNVSTLELGDSALYLCASSLGGADTQYFGPGTRLTVL.

The chain carries TRBV18 and TRBJ2-3; 7 nucleotides line up with TRBD2. V lost 0 bases and J lost 3; bases outside the gene matches: 0. Per the germline V gene, CDR1 is KGHSH and CDR2 is LQKENI. The CDR3 runs to 14 residues. The CDR3 spells CASSPPGGTDTQYF. In DNA form, the CDR3 reads TGTGCCAGCTCACCACCGGGGGGGACAGATACGCAGTATTTT. Looking up the rest from reference TRBV18 and TRBJ2-3 gives the full variable domain: NAGVMQNPRHLVRRRGQEARLRCSPMKGHSHVYWYRQLPEEGLKFMVYLQKENIIDESGMPKERFSAEFPKEGPSILRIQQVVRGDSAAYFCASSPPGGTDTQYFGPGTRLTVL.

The chain joins TRBV5-1 to TRBJ2-1; 13 bases map to TRBD2. The CDR3 contains 15 residues. The ends lost 2 bases at V and 8 bases at J; junction bases unmatched: 4. CDR1 and CDR2 (germline): SGHRS, YFSETQ. The CDR3 DNA follows: TGCGCCAGCAGCTTCAGACTAGCGGGGGGTGATGAGCAGTTCTTC. The encoded protein is CASSFRLAGGDEQFF.

The chain employs TRBV11-3 and TRBJ1-3; TRBD1 matches at 8 bases. The junction had 3 bases not matched to a gene; V was cut back by 5 bases and J by 0 bases. Germline-derived CDR1 and CDR2 are SGHNT and YENEEA. This CDR3 region has 15 residues. This CDR3 is CASSPGGPSGNTIYF. CDR3 nucleotides: TGTGCCAGCAGCCCAGGGGGCCCCTCTGGAAACACCATATATTTT.

This chain joins TRBV7-2 and TRBJ1-5; no clear D. The CDR3 covers 14 residues. Trimming left V 5 bases short and J 6 bases short, with 14 bases between. Germline CDR1 SGHTA, CDR2 FQGNSA. For the CDR3, the DNA is TGTGCCAGCAGCCAAAGACCGGGTCGTCAGCCCCAGCATTTT. This sequence encodes CASSQRPGRQPQHF.

The gene calls are TRBV27 and TRBJ2-3; 9 nucleotides align to TRBD1. J lost 4 bases, V lost 7 bases, and 12 bases had no gene match. The CDR3 is 16 residues long. Germline V gene lookup returns CDR1 MNHEY and CDR2 SMNVEV (reference sequence). This CDR3 reads CASTPGWGTGPDTQYF. The CDR3 DNA sequence: TGTGCCAGCACCCCCGGATGGGGGACAGGGCCAGATACGCAGTATTTT.